This is a list of T cell receptor beta chains from one sample in a study of T cells in Graves' hyperthyroidism and ophthalmopathy. TCRdb ran MiXCR on the multiplex PCR reads and lists one entry per CDR3 protein. The sample shows over 700,000 distinct CDR3 sequences, about two fifths of them seen only once. The sequenced sample consisted of blood. The receptors come from a man younger than 35 with Graves' hyperthyroidism. Both conserved end residues are part of each CDR3. A D gene is named only where the DNA matches it firmly. Not all rows give a size; the values are once, few, many and, for expanded clones, a class.

J gene	D gene	clone size	V gene	CDR3 protein	CDR3 DNA
TRBJ1-1	NA	few	TRBV12-3/TRBV12-4	CASTPGVQEAFF	TGTGCCAGCACCCCGGGGGTCCAGGAAGCTTTCTTT
TRBJ1-5	NA	NA	TRBV27	CASSLSGEGQPQHF	TGTGCCAGCAGTTTGTCCGGGGAGGGTCAGCCCCAGCATTTT
TRBJ1-1	NA	many	TRBV24-1	CATRQGTEAFF	TGTGCCACCAGACAAGGAACTGAAGCTTTCTTT
TRBJ2-2	TRBD1	NA	TRBV20-1	CSTYRGETGELFF	TGCAGTACCTACAGGGGGGAGACCGGGGAGCTGTTTTTT
TRBJ1-6	TRBD1	NA	TRBV2	CASSSTGTGSSPLHF	TGTGCCAGCAGTTCTACGGGGACAGGGAGTTCACCCCTCCACTTT
TRBJ2-2	TRBD2	NA	TRBV9	CASSGGGGLALHRHTGELFF	TGTGCCAGCAGCGGGGGGGGGGGACTAGCGCTCCACCGGCACACCGGGGAGCTGTTTTTT
TRBJ2-7	TRBD1	NA	TRBV10-3	CAISEELGGNEQYF	TGTGCCATCAGTGAGGAGTTAGGGGGCAACGAGCAGTACTTC
TRBJ1-5	NA	many	TRBV24-1	CATSERIQAQHQPQHF	TGTGCCACCAGTGAGCGTATCCAGGCCCAGCATCAGCCCCAGCATTTT
TRBJ1-1	NA	NA	TRBV29-1	CSVEDLGASEAFF	TGCAGCGTTGAAGATCTGGGGGCGTCTGAAGCTTTCTTT
TRBJ1-5	NA	NA	TRBV27	CASSLEGRGWTQPQHF	TGTGCCAGCAGTTTAGAGGGCAGGGGATGGACTCAGCCCCAGCATTTT
TRBJ1-6	TRBD1	many	TRBV14	CASSRQGYSPLHF	TGTGCCAGCAGCCGACAGGGGTATTCACCCCTCCACTTT
TRBJ2-5	NA	many	TRBV7-2	CASSSHYRQETQYF	TGTGCCAGCAGCTCCCATTACCGTCAAGAGACCCAGTACTTC
TRBJ2-7	NA	NA	TRBV7-2	CASSLRRTATYEQYF	TGTGCCAGCAGCTTACGCCGGACAGCTACCTACGAGCAGTACTTC
TRBJ2-2	TRBD1	few	TRBV5-1	CASSPWTGGNTGELFF	TGCGCCAGCAGCCCCTGGACAGGGGGCAACACCGGGGAGCTGTTTTTT
TRBJ2-7	NA	NA	TRBV5-1	CASSLGLNVYEQYF	TGCGCCAGCAGCTTGGGGCTCAATGTCTACGAGCAGTACTTC
TRBJ1-4	TRBD1	many	TRBV5-1	CASSDRTGGREKLFF	TGCGCCAGCAGCGACCGGACAGGGGGCAGGGAAAAACTGTTTTTT
TRBJ2-7	TRBD2	many	TRBV10-3	CAISGGEGIDSYEQYF	TGTGCCATCAGTGGGGGGGAGGGGATCGACTCCTACGAGCAGTACTTC
TRBJ2-7	NA	NA	TRBV20-1	CSAPSGPYEQYF	TGCAGTGCCCCGAGCGGCCCCTACGAGCAGTACTTC
TRBJ1-4	NA	NA	TRBV14	CASSQGAEEKLFF	TGTGCCAGCAGCCAAGGGGCGGAGGAAAAACTGTTTTTT
TRBJ2-2	TRBD1	few	TRBV2	CASRPGQQNTGELFF	TGTGCCAGCAGGCCGGGACAGCAGAACACCGGGGAGCTGTTTTTT
TRBJ1-2	NA	many	TRBV29-1	CSVEGVGYGYTF	TGCAGCGTTGAAGGGGTGGGCTATGGCTACACCTTC
TRBJ2-7	TRBD1	NA	TRBV10-3	CAISEPVRTGEQYF	TGTGCCATCAGTGAGCCGGTCAGGACAGGGGAGCAGTACTTC
TRBJ2-5	TRBD2	once	TRBV15	CATSSPLAGDVETQYF	TGTGCCACCAGCAGCCCACTAGCGGGAGACGTCGAGACCCAGTACTTC
TRBJ2-7	TRBD2	NA	TRBV2	CASSKRGTNEQYF	TGTGCCAGCAGCAAGCGGGGGACGAACGAGCAGTACTTC
TRBJ2-7	NA	NA	TRBV7-9	CASALSSYEQYF	TGTGCCAGCGCTCTCAGCTCCTACGAGCAGTACTTC
TRBJ2-7	NA	many	TRBV29-1	CSVGLDGYEQYF	TGCAGCGTTGGACTAGATGGTTACGAGCAGTACTTC
TRBJ1-1	NA	many	TRBV20-1	CSARRGLEAFF	TGCAGTGCTAGACGTGGTCTTGAAGCTTTCTTT
TRBJ1-1	TRBD1	NA	TRBV12-3/TRBV12-4	CASSSPGDREEFTEAFF	TGTGCCAGCAGTTCCCCGGGGGACAGAGAAGAGTTCACTGAAGCTTTCTTT
TRBJ1-1	NA	NA	TRBV10-3	CAITQGGTEAFF	TGTGCCATCACACAGGGCGGAACTGAAGCTTTCTTT
TRBJ2-7	NA	many	TRBV29-1	CSVTDSYEQYF	TGCAGCGTTACCGATTCCTACGAGCAGTACTTC
TRBJ2-6	TRBD1	few	TRBV12-3/TRBV12-4	CASSYPGTGDPGANVLTF	TGTGCCAGCAGTTACCCCGGGACAGGGGATCCTGGGGCCAACGTCCTGACTTTC
TRBJ1-3	NA	many	TRBV9	CASSAVSGNTIYF	TGTGCCAGCAGCGCCGTCTCTGGAAACACCATATATTTT
TRBJ2-6	TRBD1	few	TRBV2	CASSQGDSLLKANVLTF	TGTGCCAGCAGCCAAGGGGACAGCCTCCTCAAGGCCAACGTCCTGACTTTC
TRBJ1-1	NA	once	TRBV28	CASMPRTLEAFF	TGTGCCAGCATGCCTAGGACCCTAGAAGCCTTCTTT
TRBJ1-6	TRBD1	many	TRBV9	CASSGSGQGVPPLHF	TGTGCCAGCAGCGGATCGGGACAGGGCGTTCCACCCCTCCACTTT
TRBJ2-5	NA	many	TRBV15	CATSPRGRGLETQYF	TGTGCCACCAGCCCAAGGGGGAGGGGGCTGGAGACCCAGTACTTC
TRBJ2-7	TRBD1	many	TRBV10-3	CAIRKTGTGGEQYF	TGTGCCATCAGGAAGACCGGGACAGGGGGCGAGCAGTACTTC
TRBJ1-5	NA	few	TRBV13	CASSRGLGSNQPQHF	TGTGCCAGCAGCCGGGGACTTGGGAGCAATCAGCCCCAGCATTTT
TRBJ1-4	NA	once	TRBV4-1	CASSQAPRQADKLFF	TGCGCCAGCAGCCAAGCCCCACGACAGGCAGATAAACTGTTTTTT
TRBJ2-5	NA	NA	TRBV5-1	CASRISGAQETQYF	TGCGCCAGCAGAATTTCAGGGGCCCAAGAGACCCAGTACTTC
TRBJ2-3	NA	NA	TRBV29-1	CSALDDSSTDTQYF	TGCAGCGCCCTCGATGACAGTAGCACAGATACGCAGTATTTT
TRBJ2-7	NA	NA	TRBV7-2	CASSQDRAGDYEQYF	TGCGCCAGCAGCCAAGATAGGGCAGGGGACTACGAGCAGTACTTC
TRBJ1-5	NA	NA	TRBV9	CASSQGPDQRQPQHF	TGTGCCAGCAGCCAAGGCCCCGACCAGAGGCAGCCCCAGCATTTT
TRBJ1-1	TRBD1	few	TRBV13	CASSPSVGGGYTEAFF	TGTGCCAGCAGCCCAAGCGTAGGGGGCGGGTACACTGAAGCTTTCTTT
TRBJ2-6	NA	NA	TRBV7-9	CASSTVVGSPNVLTF	TGTGCCAGCAGCACCGTGGTGGGGAGTCCCAACGTCCTGACTTTC
TRBJ1-1	TRBD1	few	TRBV12-3/TRBV12-4	CASSFGQGSEAFF	TGTGCCAGCAGTTTTGGACAGGGGTCTGAAGCTTTCTTT
TRBJ1-5	NA	many	TRBV7-8	CASSPAGSLQSPQHF	TGTGCCAGCAGCCCGGCAGGGTCACTACAGTCGCCCCAGCATTTT
TRBJ2-7	NA	NA	TRBV9	CASSSGLPEDEQYF	TGTGCCAGCAGCTCGGGACTCCCTGAAGACGAGCAGTACTTC
TRBJ1-1	TRBD1	many	TRBV9	CASSGRQGRTEAFF	TGTGCCAGCAGCGGCAGACAGGGCCGGACTGAAGCTTTCTTT
TRBJ2-7	NA	few	TRBV14	CASSQHLYEQYF	TGTGCCAGCAGCCAACATCTCTACGAGCAGTACTTC
TRBJ1-4	NA	many	TRBV19	CASIGRGDEKLFF	TGTGCCAGTATCGGCAGGGGTGATGAAAAACTGTTTTTT
TRBJ2-7	NA	many	TRBV7-2	CASSPDSSYEQYF	TGTGCCAGCAGCCCGGACAGCTCCTACGAGCAGTACTTC
TRBJ1-1	NA	NA	TRBV13	CASSLGLNSEAFF	TGTGCCAGCAGCTTAGGCCTTAACAGTGAAGCTTTCTTT
TRBJ1-5	NA	NA	TRBV7-9	CASSLKEPQPQHF	TGTGCCAGCAGCTTAAAGGAGCCTCAGCCCCAGCATTTT
TRBJ1-2	TRBD1	NA	TRBV9	CASSVVQGAGYGYTF	TGTGCCAGCAGCGTAGTACAGGGGGCAGGGTATGGCTACACCTTC
TRBJ1-5	TRBD1	many	TRBV12-3/TRBV12-4	CASSPQGANQPQHF	TGTGCCAGCAGCCCACAGGGGGCGAATCAGCCCCAGCATTTT
TRBJ2-2	TRBD1	few	TRBV5-1	CASSESGQVNTGELFF	TGCGCCAGCAGCGAATCGGGACAGGTCAACACCGGGGAGCTGTTTTTT